Listed here are 4 T cell receptor beta chains from one sample, sequenced in a study of siplizumab effects on memory and regulatory T cells. Method: immunoSEQ multiplex PCR; TCRdb's copy keeps in-frame clones and lacks some. This repertoire shows over 85,000 clones, roughly 92% found once; its top ten account for 1% to 1.5%. Sequencing was done on a sample of CD4+ T cells sorted from blood. These receptors all come from a human donor in good health.

V gene TRBV7-2 combines with J gene TRBJ2-1, with TRBD1 matching over 8 bases. The CDR3 extends over 15 amino acids. Germline V gene data show CDR1 as SGHTA and CDR2 as FQGNSA. Trimming cost V 6 bases and J 4 bases; bases outside gene matches: 8. The CDR3 sequence: CASRRTGPHYNEQFF. CDR3 nucleotide sequence: TGTGCCAGCAGGAGGACAGGGCCACATTACAATGAGCAGTTCTTC.

This chain links TRBV2 with TRBJ1-1; TRBD1 matches 8 bases. The ends lost 7 bases at V and 4 bases at J; junction bases unmatched: 8. This CDR3 contains 14 residues. Germline V CDR1 and CDR2: SNHLY, FYNNEI. CDR3 DNA: TGTGCCAGCAAACTGACAGGGGCCCTCACTGAAGCTTTCTTT. It specifies CASKLTGALTEAFF.

This chain uses TRBV7-9 with TRBJ2-5; TRBD2 might be the D (5 bases). Trimming left V 4 bases short and J 5 bases short, with 11 bases between. Per germline, CDR1 SEHNR and CDR2 FQNEAQ (reference sequence). The CDR3 extends over 13 amino acids. The CDR3 loop reads CASSSRGSETQYF. The DNA of the CDR3 is TGTGCCAGCAGCTCGAGAGGGTCGGAGACCCAGTACTTC.

V usage is TRBV5-1 and J usage is TRBJ2-5, with 12 positions matching TRBD2. The germline V gene has CDR1 SGHRS and CDR2 YFSETQ. After removal of 2 bases from V and 4 bases from J, the junction contained 3 bases not matched to a gene. The CDR3 is made up of 15 amino acids. The CDR3 sequence: CASSLLAGGGETQYF. The CDR3 DNA reads TGCGCCAGCAGCTTACTAGCGGGGGGAGGAGAGACCCAGTACTTC.